This T cell receptor (beta chain) was observed in a study of identical twins. TCRdb used MiXCR to reprocess the 5' RACE reads, holding one entry per CDR3 protein. Among more than 1.5 million distinct CDR3 sequences listed, under 35% were seen once. This CDR3 has 18 residues. J was trimmed by 2 bases and V by 5 bases; bases with no gene match: 14. Per the germline V gene, CDR1 is MNHEY and CDR2 is SVGAGI. This clonotype has just a few counts. The chain recombines TRBV6-5 with TRBJ1-1; 10 bases are shared with TRBD1. This clonotype was sampled from a newborn girl in good health. Specimen: cord blood. This chain's CDR3 is CASSTRLWDRGDNTEAFF. CDR3 coding DNA: TGTGCCAGCAGTACCCGACTGTGGGACAGGGGAGATAACACTGAAGCTTTCTTT.